The 25 T cell receptor beta chains below were found in one sample sequenced in a study of blood T cell repertoires in COVID-19. Measured with immunoSEQ multiplex PCR; TCRdb has only the in-frame clones, and not every one. Among about 270,000 clones listed, approximately 90% were seen once. The sequenced sample consisted of PBMCs or T cells enriched from blood (not recorded which). These receptors were taken from a man aged 40-50 years who had been exposed to COVID-19.

This chain joins TRBV5-6 and TRBJ1-1; D is possibly TRBD1 (5 bases). V lost 0 bases, J lost 4 bases, and 13 bases lay in between. The CDR3 has 15 amino acids. Looked up from germline, CDR1 is SGHDT and CDR2 is YYEEEE. CDR3 coding DNA: TGTGCCAGCAGCTTGGGGATAGGGGTGGGCACTGAAGCTTTCTTT. Protein sequence: CASSLGIGVGTEAFF.

The DNA for the CDR3 is TGTGCCAGCAGCCCGACAGGGAACACCGGGGAGCTGTTTTTT. Translated, it gives CASSPTGNTGELFF. The V call is TRBV5-5, the J call TRBJ2-2, with D maybe TRBD1 (6 bases). V gave up 4 bases and J gave up 1 base, with 8 bases separating them. The CDR3 runs to 14 residues. Germline loops: CDR1 SGHKS, CDR2 YYEKEE (reference sequence).

The chain combines TRBV28 with TRBJ1-2, with TRBD1 matching over 7 bases. Germline V lookup: CDR1 MDHEN, CDR2 SYDVKM. This CDR3 comprises 13 residues. Unmatched junction bases numbered 4, after V lost 5 bases and J lost 4 bases. The CDR3 is CASSAGGTYGYTF. The CDR3 DNA sequence: TGTGCCAGCAGTGCAGGGGGAACCTATGGCTACACCTTC.

The chain uses TRBV24-1 and TRBJ2-1, with TRBD1 as a possible D gene (5 bases). The CDR3 covers 14 residues. Germline CDR1 KGHDR, CDR2 SFDVKD. V lost 4 bases and J lost 0, with 6 bases in between. The CDR3 DNA follows: TGTGCCACCAGTGAAAGGGGCTCCTACAATGAGCAGTTCTTC. Translated, it gives CATSERGSYNEQFF.

The V and J genes are TRBV28 and TRBJ2-7, with D tentatively TRBD1 (6 bases). This CDR3 contains 14 residues. Trimming took 9 bases from V and 0 from J, leaving 15 bases between them. CDR1 and CDR2 from the germline V gene are MDHEN and SYDVKM. The CDR3 nucleotides are TGTGCCAGTACTAAAAGGGGGATCTCCTACGAGCAGTACTTC. It yields the protein CASTKRGISYEQYF.

V and J are TRBV28 and TRBJ2-3; D not certain. Germline lookup yields CDR1 MDHEN and CDR2 SYDVKM. V shed 5 bases and J shed 0 bases, with 9 bases lying between them. This CDR3 is 14 amino acids long. The CDR3 coding sequence is TGTGCCAGCAGTATACTAATTAGCACAGATACGCAGTATTTT. Encoded protein: CASSILISTDTQYF.

This sequence joins TRBV5-5 and TRBJ1-4, with 8 positions matching TRBD1. The CDR3 is 17 residues long. From germline, CDR1 is SGHKS and CDR2 YYEKEE (reference sequence). Trimming removed 0 bases from V and 5 bases from J; junction bases left unmatched: 9. CDR3 coding DNA: TGTGCCAGCAGCTTGGTGGTTGGGACAGGTGTAAATGAAAAACTGTTTTTT. This encodes CASSLVVGTGVNEKLFF.

The V gene is TRBV6-5, the J gene TRBJ2-1; 9 positions agree with TRBD2. Trimming at V came to 7 bases and at J to 7 bases, leaving 11 bases not matched to a gene. The CDR3 is made up of 15 amino acids. CDR1 and CDR2 (germline): MNHEY, SVGAGI. CDR3 loop: CASMSIAGEANEQFF. CDR3 bases: TGTGCCAGCATGTCTATAGCGGGAGAGGCAAATGAGCAGTTCTTC.

As DNA, the CDR3 is TGTGCCAGTAGTTCAACGGACAGGGTCGGCGAGCAGTACTTC. Amino acid sequence: CASSSTDRVGEQYF. This chain joins TRBV19 and TRBJ2-7; 8 bases line up with TRBD1. Germline V lookup: CDR1 LNHDA, CDR2 SQIVND (reference sequence). Trimming at V came to 5 bases and at J to 6 bases, leaving 9 bases not matched to a gene. The CDR3 covers 14 residues.

The rearrangement uses TRBV2 and TRBJ1-6, with D maybe TRBD1 (5 bases). CDR1 is SNHLY and CDR2 is FYNNEI in the germline V gene. The CDR3 loop spans 15 amino acids. The V end lost 6 bases, the J end lost 8 bases, and 17 bases lay between the germline ends. The chain's CDR3 is CASSPLGRVDSPLHF. As DNA, the CDR3 is TGTGCCAGCAGCCCTCTCGGCAGGGTTGATTCACCCCTCCACTTT.

This clone showed up just once. The chain recombines TRBV5-1 with TRBJ1-6, with 10 bases matching TRBD1. V shed 1 base and J 10 bases; nucleotides not matched to a gene: 5. Germline-derived CDR1 and CDR2 are SGHRS and YFSETQ. The CDR3 consists of 15 residues. The CDR3 nucleotides are TGCGCCAGCAGCTTGTCCGGGACAGGGGAATCACCCCTCCACTTT. Its protein product is CASSLSGTGESPLHF.

The chain has TRBV18 and TRBJ1-6; a possible D gene is TRBD1 (6 bases). The CDR3 consists of 16 residues. Germline lookup yields CDR1 KGHSH and CDR2 LQKENI. The V gene lost 4 bases and the J gene lost 2 bases, with 12 bases spanning the gap. For the CDR3, the DNA is TGTGCCAGCTCACTGAGTAGGGACACCTATAATTCACCCCTCCACTTT. Amino acid sequence: CASSLSRDTYNSPLHF.

The chain links TRBV5-1 to TRBJ2-2; D not certain. V lost 4 bases and J lost 0, with 13 bases in between. The CDR3 is made up of 16 amino acids. Germline V gene data show CDR1 as SGHRS and CDR2 as YFSETQ. CDR3 sequence: CASSQMIKTNTGELFF. CDR3 nucleotide sequence: TGCGCCAGCAGCCAGATGATTAAGACGAACACCGGGGAGCTGTTTTTT.

V gene TRBV13 combines with J gene TRBJ1-3; 10 bases are a match to TRBD1. Germline assignment: CDR1 PRHDT and CDR2 FYEKMQ (reference sequence). The CDR3 extends over 15 amino acids. The J segment lost 7 bases and the V segment lost 5 bases, leaving 8 bases of the junction unmatched. The CDR3 here is CASSPSGTGVNTIYF. DNA for the CDR3: TGTGCCAGCAGCCCCTCCGGGACAGGGGTGAACACCATATATTTT.

This chain joins TRBV7-9 and TRBJ1-4, with D perhaps matching TRBD1 (5 bases). CDR1 is SEHNR, CDR2 FQNEAQ, per germline (reference sequence). Trimming stripped 5 bases from V and 7 bases from J, with 14 bases between. The CDR3 spans 14 residues. CDR3 DNA sequence: TGTGCCAGCAGCCCCAGCCAGGGTTCTGAAAAACTGTTTTTT. Encoded protein: CASSPSQGSEKLFF.

The chain has TRBV7-2 and TRBJ2-7; D ambiguous. The CDR3 runs to 14 residues. Deletions cut 1 base from V and 1 base from J, with 8 bases between. Germline loops: CDR1 SGHTA, CDR2 FQGNSA. DNA for the CDR3: TGTGCCAGCAGCTTAGAGCTAGTTTCCTACGAGCAGTACTTC. This translates into CASSLELVSYEQYF.

The chain combines TRBV28 with TRBJ1-2; the D gene is possibly TRBD1 (6 bases). The germline V and J ends were trimmed by 7 bases and 3 bases, with 15 bases remaining between them. Germline V gene lookup returns CDR1 MDHEN and CDR2 SYDVKM. The CDR3 sequence is 14 residues long. The CDR3 here is CASTLQGADYGYTF. The CDR3 nucleotides are TGTGCCAGCACGTTACAGGGAGCGGACTATGGCTACACCTTC.

V usage is TRBV5-1 and J usage is TRBJ1-1; 7 nucleotides align to TRBD1. The trim removed 5 bases at V and 11 bases at J, leaving 9 bases unmatched. There are 12 residues in the CDR3. The germline gives CDR1 SGHRS, CDR2 YFSETQ. CDR3 loop: CASRKKQGWAFF. CDR3 nucleotides: TGCGCCAGCAGAAAAAAACAGGGGTGGGCTTTCTTT.

The rearrangement uses TRBV25-1 and TRBJ2-3, with 8 bases that match TRBD2. Germline loops: CDR1 MGHDK, CDR2 SYGVNS. The V and J ends lost 2 bases and 2 bases, in that order; junction bases with no gene match: 3. CDR3 length: 15 residues. The CDR3 is CASSEAGGLTDTQYF. CDR3 coding DNA: TGTGCCAGCAGTGAAGCGGGAGGTCTCACAGATACGCAGTATTTT.

Comment on this clone: Other DNA sequences within the sample encode an identical CDR3. The chain carries TRBV3-1 (or the pseudogene TRBV3-2) and TRBJ2-1; no clear D. The CDR3 extends over 13 amino acids. Germline V lookup: CDR1 LGHDT, CDR2 YNNKEL (reference sequence). Trimming took off 4 bases at V and 1 base at J, with 5 bases between the two ends. The CDR3 sequence is CASSLSSYNEQFF. The CDR3 nucleotides read TGTGCCAGCAGCCTCTCGTCCTACAATGAGCAGTTCTTC.

Ten or more counts support this clone. The chain uses TRBV21-1 and TRBJ1-5; the table's D call TRBD1 went unverified against the DNA. TRBV21-1 constitutes a pseudogene. The CDR3 covers 17 residues. CDR3 protein: CASSKGRGTGGDQPQHF. The CDR3 DNA follows: TGTGCCAGCAGCAAAGGGCGGGGGACAGGGGGCGATCAGCCCCAGCATTTT.

V and J are TRBV5-8 and TRBJ1-5; unclear D gene. This CDR3 is built from 14 residues. CDR1 and CDR2 from the germline V gene are SGHTS and YDEGEE. Trimming removed 2 bases at V and 2 bases at J, with 8 bases between. CDR3 loop: CASSFGSGNQPQHF. The CDR3 bases are TGTGCCAGCAGCTTTGGGAGTGGCAATCAGCCCCAGCATTTT.

Here the CDR3 DNA reads TGTGCCAGCAGTCCTGGGACTACTACCTACAATGAGCAGTTCTTC. It specifies CASSPGTTTYNEQFF. The chain couples TRBV27 to TRBJ2-1; 7 bases fit TRBD2. Per germline, CDR1 MNHEY and CDR2 SMNVEV (reference sequence). The length of the CDR3 is 15 residues. Trimming cost V 5 bases and J 2 bases; bases outside gene matches: 6.

V and J are TRBV4-2 and TRBJ1-5; D might be TRBD1 (5 bases). There are 15 residues in the CDR3. Trimming pared 0 bases from V and 6 bases from J, leaving 12 bases between. From germline, CDR1 is LGHNA and CDR2 YNFKEQ. The CDR3 nucleotides read TGTGCCAGCAGCCAAGACAGGGCGGGGGGTCAGCCCCAGCATTTT. It specifies CASSQDRAGGQPQHF.

The gene calls are TRBV19 and TRBJ1-5; D gene ambiguous. This CDR3 has 15 amino acids. Germline CDR1 LNHDA, CDR2 SQIVND (reference sequence). V dropped 3 bases and J dropped 7 bases, with 16 bases sitting between them. The CDR3 DNA reads as TGTGCCAGTAGTATTTTGAAAGGGTCGGGGCAGCCCCAGCATTTT. As protein: CASSILKGSGQPQHF.